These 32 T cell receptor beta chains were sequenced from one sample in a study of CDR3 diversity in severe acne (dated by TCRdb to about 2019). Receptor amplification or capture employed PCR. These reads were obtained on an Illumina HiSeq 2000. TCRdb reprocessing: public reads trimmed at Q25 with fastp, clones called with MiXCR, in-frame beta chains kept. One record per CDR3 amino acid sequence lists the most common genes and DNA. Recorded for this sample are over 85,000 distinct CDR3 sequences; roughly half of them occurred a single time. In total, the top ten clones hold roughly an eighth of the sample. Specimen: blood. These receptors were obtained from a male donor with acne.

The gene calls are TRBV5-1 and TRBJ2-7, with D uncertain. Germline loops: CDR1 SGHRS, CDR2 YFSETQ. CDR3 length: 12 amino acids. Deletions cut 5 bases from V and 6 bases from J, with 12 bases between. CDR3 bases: TGCGCCAGCAGGACGACGTTCTCCGAGCAGTACTTC. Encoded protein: CASRTTFSEQYF.

CDR3 nucleotide sequence: TGTGCCAGTAAAGCAGGGGACCACTACGAGCAGTACTTC. This encodes CASKAGDHYEQYF. The chain has TRBV19 and TRBJ2-7, with D perhaps TRBD1 (6 bases). The V and J ends lost 7 bases and 3 bases respectively, with 13 bases between them. The germline gives CDR1 LNHDA, CDR2 SQIVND (reference sequence). The CDR3 extends over 13 amino acids. The full variable domain, rest sourced from reference TRBV19 and TRBJ2-7, is DGGITQSPKYLFRKEGQNVTLSCEQNLNHDAMYWYRQDPGQGLRLIYYSQIVNDFQKGDIAEGYSVSREKKESFPLTVTSAQKNPTAFYLCASKAGDHYEQYFGPGTRLTVT.

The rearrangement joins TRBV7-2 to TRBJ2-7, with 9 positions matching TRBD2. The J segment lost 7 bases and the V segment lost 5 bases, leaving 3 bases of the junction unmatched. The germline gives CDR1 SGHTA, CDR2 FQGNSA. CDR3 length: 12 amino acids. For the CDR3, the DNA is TGTGCCAGCAGCGAACTAGCGGGTGAGCAGTACTTC. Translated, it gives CASSELAGEQYF. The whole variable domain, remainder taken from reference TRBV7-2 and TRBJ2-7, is GAGVSQSPSNKVTEKGKDVELRCDPISGHTALYWYRQSLGQGLEFLIYFQGNSAPDKSGLPSDRFSAERTGGSVSTLTIQRTQQEDSAVYLCASSELAGEQYFGPGTRLTVT.

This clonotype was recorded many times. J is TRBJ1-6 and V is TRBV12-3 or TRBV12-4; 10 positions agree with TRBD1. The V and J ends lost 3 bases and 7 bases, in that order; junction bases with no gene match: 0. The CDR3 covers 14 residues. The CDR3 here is CASSLTGGNSPLHF. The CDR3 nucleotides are TGTGCCAGCAGTTTGACAGGGGGCAATTCACCCCTCCACTTT.

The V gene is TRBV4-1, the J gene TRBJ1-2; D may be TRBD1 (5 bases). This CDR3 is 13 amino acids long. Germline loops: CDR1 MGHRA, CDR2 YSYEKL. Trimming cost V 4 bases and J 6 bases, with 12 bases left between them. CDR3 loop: CASSPPQVDGYTF. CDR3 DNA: TGCGCCAGCAGCCCTCCACAGGTGGATGGCTACACCTTC.

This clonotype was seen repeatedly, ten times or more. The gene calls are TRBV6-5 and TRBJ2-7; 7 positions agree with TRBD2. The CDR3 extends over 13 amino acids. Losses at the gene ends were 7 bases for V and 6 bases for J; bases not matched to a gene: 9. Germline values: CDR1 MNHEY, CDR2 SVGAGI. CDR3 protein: CASTSNPSGEQYF. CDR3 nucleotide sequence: TGTGCCAGCACCTCAAATCCTAGCGGCGAGCAGTACTTC.

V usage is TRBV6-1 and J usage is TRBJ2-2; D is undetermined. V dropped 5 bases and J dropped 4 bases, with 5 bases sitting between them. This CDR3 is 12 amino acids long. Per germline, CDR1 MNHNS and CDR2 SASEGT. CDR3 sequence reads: CASSSVTGELFF. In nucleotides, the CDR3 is TGTGCCAGCAGTTCGGTCACCGGGGAGCTGTTTTTT.

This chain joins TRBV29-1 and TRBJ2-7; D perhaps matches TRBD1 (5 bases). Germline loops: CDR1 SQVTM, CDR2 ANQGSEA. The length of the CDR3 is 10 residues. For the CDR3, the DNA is TGCAGGGACACATCCTACGAGCAGTACTTC. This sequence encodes CRDTSYEQYF.

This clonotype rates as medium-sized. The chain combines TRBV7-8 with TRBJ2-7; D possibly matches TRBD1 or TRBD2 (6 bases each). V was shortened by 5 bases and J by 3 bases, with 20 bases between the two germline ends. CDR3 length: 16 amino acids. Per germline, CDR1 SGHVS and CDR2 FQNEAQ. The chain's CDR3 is CASSPSLGGRVYEQYF. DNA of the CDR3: TGTGCCAGCAGCCCATCTTTGGGGGGCCGGGTCTACGAGCAGTACTTC. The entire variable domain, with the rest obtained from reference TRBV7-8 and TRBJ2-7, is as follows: GAGVSQSPRYKVAKRGQDVALRCDPISGHVSLFWYQQALGQGPEFLTYFQNEAQLDKSGLPSDRFFAERPEGSVSTLKIQRTQQEDSAVYLCASSPSLGGRVYEQYFGPGTRLTVT.

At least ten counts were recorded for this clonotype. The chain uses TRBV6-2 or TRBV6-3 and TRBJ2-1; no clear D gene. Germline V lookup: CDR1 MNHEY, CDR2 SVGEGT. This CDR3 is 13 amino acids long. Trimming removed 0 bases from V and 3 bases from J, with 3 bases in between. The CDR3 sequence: CASSYSDYNEQFF. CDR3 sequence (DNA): TGTGCCAGCAGTTACTCGGACTACAATGAGCAGTTCTTC.

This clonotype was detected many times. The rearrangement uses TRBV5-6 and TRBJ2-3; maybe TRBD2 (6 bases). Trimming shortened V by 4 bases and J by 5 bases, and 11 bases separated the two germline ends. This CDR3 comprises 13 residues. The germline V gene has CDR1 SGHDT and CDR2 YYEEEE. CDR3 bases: TGTGCCAGCAGCGCGGAGGGACTAGATACGCAGTATTTT. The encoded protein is CASSAEGLDTQYF.

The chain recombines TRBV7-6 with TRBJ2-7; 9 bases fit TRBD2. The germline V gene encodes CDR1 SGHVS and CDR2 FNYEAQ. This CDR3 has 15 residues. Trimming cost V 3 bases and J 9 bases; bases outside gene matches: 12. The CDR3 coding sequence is TGTGCCAGCAGCTTGTCCACTAGCGGGCCCCTCGGGCAGTACTTC. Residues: CASSLSTSGPLGQYF.

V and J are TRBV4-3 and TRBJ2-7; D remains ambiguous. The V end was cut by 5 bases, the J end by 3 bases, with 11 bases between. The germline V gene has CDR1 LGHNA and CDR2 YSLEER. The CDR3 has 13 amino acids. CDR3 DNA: TGCGCCAGCAGCGTGGGTCTGTACTACGAGCAGTACTTC. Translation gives CASSVGLYYEQYF.

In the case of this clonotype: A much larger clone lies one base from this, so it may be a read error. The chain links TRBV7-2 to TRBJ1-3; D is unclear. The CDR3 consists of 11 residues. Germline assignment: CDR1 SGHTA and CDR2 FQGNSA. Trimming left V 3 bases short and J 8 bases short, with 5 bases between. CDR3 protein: CASSLFYTIYF. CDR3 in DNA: TGTGCCAGCAGCTTGTTCTACACCATATATTTT.

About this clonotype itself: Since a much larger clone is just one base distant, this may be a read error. CDR3 DNA: TGTGCCAGCAGCACCGGGACAGGCCCAAATCAGCCCCAGCATTTT. Its translation is CASSTGTGPNQPQHF. This chain joins TRBV9 and TRBJ1-5; 8 bases align to TRBD1. Losses at the gene ends were 4 bases for V and 4 bases for J; bases not matched to a gene: 7. CDR1 and CDR2 from the germline V gene are SGDLS and YYNGEE. This CDR3 has 15 amino acids.

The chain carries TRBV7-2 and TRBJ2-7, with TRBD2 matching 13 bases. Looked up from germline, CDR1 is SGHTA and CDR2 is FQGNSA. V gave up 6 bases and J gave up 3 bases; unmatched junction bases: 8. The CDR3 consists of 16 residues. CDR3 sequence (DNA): TGTGCCAGCAGAGGACTAGCGGGGGAGAGGTACTACGAGCAGTACTTC. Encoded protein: CASRGLAGERYYEQYF.

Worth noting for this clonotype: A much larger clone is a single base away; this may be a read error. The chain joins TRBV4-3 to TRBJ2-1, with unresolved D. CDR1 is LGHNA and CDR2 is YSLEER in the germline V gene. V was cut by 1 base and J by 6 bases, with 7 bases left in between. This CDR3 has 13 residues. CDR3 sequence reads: CASSQGPPNEQFF. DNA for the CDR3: TGCGCCAGCAGCCAAGGACCTCCCAATGAGCAGTTCTTC.

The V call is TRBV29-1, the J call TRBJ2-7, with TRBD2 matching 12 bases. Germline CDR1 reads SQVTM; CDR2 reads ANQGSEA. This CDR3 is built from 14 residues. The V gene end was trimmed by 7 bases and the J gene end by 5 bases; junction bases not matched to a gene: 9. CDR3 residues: CSDLSTSGSNEQYF. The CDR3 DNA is TGCAGCGACCTATCGACTAGCGGGAGTAACGAGCAGTACTTC.

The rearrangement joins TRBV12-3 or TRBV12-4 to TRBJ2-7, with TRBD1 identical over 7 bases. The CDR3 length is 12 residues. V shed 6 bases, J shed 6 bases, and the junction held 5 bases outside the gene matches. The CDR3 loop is CASRQTGLEQYF. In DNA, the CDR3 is TGTGCCAGCAGACAGACAGGGCTCGAGCAGTACTTC.

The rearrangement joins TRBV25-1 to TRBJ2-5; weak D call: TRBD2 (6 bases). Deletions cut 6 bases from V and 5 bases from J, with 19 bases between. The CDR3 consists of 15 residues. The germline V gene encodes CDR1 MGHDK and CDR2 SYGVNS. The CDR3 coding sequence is TGTGCCAGCAGCCCGACTGCGGGGTTGATCGAGACCCAGTACTTC. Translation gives CASSPTAGLIETQYF.

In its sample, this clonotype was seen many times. This chain's CDR3 is CASSYNSFQSGNTIYF. In DNA, the CDR3 is TGTGCCAGCAGTTACAACAGCTTTCAGTCCGGAAACACCATATATTTT. V is TRBV6-5 and J is TRBJ1-3; D is ambiguous. V lost 2 bases to trimming and J lost 4 bases, with 15 bases between them. The germline CDR1 and CDR2 sequences are MNHEY and SVGAGI. The CDR3 extends over 16 amino acids.

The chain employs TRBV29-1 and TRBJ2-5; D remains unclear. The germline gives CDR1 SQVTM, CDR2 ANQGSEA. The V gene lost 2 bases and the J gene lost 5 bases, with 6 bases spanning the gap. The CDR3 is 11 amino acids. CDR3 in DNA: TGCAGCGTTGAAATCTCGGAGACCCAGTACTTC. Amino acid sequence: CSVEISETQYF. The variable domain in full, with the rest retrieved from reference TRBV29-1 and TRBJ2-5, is SAVISQKPSRDICQRGTSLTIQCQVDSQVTMMFWYRQQPGQSLTLIATANQGSEATYESGFVIDKFPISRPNLTFSTLTVSNMSPEDSSIYLCSVEISETQYFGPGTRLLVL.

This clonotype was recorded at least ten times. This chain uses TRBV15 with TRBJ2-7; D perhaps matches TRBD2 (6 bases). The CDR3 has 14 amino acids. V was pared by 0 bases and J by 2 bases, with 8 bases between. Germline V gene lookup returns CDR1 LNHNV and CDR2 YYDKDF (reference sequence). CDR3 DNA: TGTGCCACCAGCAGAGAGCGGGGTACCTACGAGCAGTACTTC. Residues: CATSRERGTYEQYF. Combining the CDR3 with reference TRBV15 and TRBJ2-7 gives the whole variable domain DAMVIQNPRYQVTQFGKPVTLSCSQTLNHNVMYWYQQKSSQAPKLLFHYYDKDFNNEADTPDNFQSRRPNTSFCFLDIRSPGLGDTAMYLCATSRERGTYEQYFGPGTRLTVT.

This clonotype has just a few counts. This chain's CDR3 is CASSLAGEVHNEQFF. CDR3 sequence (DNA): TGTGCCAGCAGCCTAGCGGGAGAGGTCCACAATGAGCAGTTCTTC. The chain links TRBV6-5 to TRBJ2-1; 10 bases are shared with TRBD2. The CDR3 extends over 15 amino acids. J was trimmed by 5 bases and V by 6 bases; bases with no gene match: 7. Per the germline V gene, CDR1 is MNHEY and CDR2 is SVGAGI.

The CDR3 spells CASSYLGLHEQYF. CDR3 nucleotide sequence: TGTGCCAGCAGTTACCTGGGACTACACGAGCAGTACTTC. The chain combines TRBV6-6 with TRBJ2-7; 7 bases align to TRBD2. The trim removed 2 bases at V and 5 bases at J, leaving 3 bases unmatched. From germline, CDR1 is MNHNY and CDR2 SVGAGI (reference sequence). This CDR3 spans 13 amino acids.

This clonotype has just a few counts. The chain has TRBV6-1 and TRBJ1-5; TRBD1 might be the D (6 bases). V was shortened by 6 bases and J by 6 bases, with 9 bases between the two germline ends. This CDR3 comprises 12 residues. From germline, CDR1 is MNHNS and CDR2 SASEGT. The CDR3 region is CASSFRGQPQHF. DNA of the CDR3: TGTGCCAGCAGCTTCAGGGGTCAGCCCCAGCATTTT.

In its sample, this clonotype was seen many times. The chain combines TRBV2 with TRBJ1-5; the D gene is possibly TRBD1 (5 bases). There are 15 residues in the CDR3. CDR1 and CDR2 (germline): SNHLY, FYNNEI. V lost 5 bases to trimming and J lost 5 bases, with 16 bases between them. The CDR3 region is CASSLGDPWDQPQHF. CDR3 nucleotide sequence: TGTGCCAGCAGTTTGGGGGACCCGTGGGATCAGCCCCAGCATTTT.

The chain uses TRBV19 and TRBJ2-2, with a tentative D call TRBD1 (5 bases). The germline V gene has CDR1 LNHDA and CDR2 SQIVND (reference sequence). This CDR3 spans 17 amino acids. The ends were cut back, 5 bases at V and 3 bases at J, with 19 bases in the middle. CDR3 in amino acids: CASSHQGLYGYTGELFF. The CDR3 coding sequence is TGTGCCAGTAGTCACCAGGGTTTGTATGGATACACCGGGGAGCTGTTTTTT.

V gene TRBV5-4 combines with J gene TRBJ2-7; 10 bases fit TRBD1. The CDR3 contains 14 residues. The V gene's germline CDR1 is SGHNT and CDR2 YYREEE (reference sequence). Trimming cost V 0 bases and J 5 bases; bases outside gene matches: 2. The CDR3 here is CASSLGQGADEQYF. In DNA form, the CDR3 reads TGTGCCAGCAGCTTGGGACAGGGGGCTGACGAGCAGTACTTC.

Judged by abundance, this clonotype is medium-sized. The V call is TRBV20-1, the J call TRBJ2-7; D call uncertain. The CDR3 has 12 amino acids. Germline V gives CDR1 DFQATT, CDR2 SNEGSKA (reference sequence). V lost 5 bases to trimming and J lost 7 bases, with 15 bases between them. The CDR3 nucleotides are TGCAGTGCTGGAAAAGAGTTCAGGGAGCAGTACTTC. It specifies CSAGKEFREQYF.

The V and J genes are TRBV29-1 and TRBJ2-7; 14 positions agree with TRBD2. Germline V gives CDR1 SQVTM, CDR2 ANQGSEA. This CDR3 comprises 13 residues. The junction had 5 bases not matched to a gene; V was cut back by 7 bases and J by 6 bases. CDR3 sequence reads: CSAGTSGRGEQYF. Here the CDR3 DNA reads TGCAGCGCCGGGACTAGCGGGAGAGGCGAGCAGTACTTC.

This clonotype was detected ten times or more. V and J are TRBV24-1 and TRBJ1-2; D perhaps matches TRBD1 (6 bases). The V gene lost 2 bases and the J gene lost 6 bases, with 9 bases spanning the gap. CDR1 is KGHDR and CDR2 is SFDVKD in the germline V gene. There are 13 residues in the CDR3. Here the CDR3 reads CATSDSYRDGYTF. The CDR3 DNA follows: TGTGCCACCAGTGATTCCTACAGGGATGGCTACACCTTC.